This note documents a single T cell receptor (beta chain) sequence. Germline V gene data show CDR1 as MNHNS and CDR2 as SASEGT. The ends lost 4 bases at V and 10 bases at J; junction bases unmatched: 14. The CDR3 is 16 residues long. This sample was included in a study of blood T cell repertoires in COVID-19. Study background: There were acute and convalescent COVID-19 samples, and they came from the United States, Italy and Spain. T cells, B-cell-depleted T cells, or PBMCs provided the cDNA or gDNA that served as material.

In the original workflow: Amplification of reference gene primers provided the estimated nucleated cell counts. The data were produced by immunoSEQ multiplex PCR, yet TCRdb's version contains in-frame clones alone and is incomplete. The DNA was the basis for D and trimming; V, J and clone size are from that table. The sample includes 250,000 to 350,000 clones, approximately 86% of them seen just once. What was sequenced was peripheral blood. This clonotype was obtained from a young woman who had recovered from COVID-19. The rearrangement joins TRBV6-1 to TRBJ2-1; 9 positions match TRBD2. The CDR3 protein is CASSAWAGGPILEQFF. Here the CDR3 DNA reads TGTGCCAGCAGTGCTTGGGCGGGGGGGCCAATTTTAGAGCAGTTCTTC.